A selection of T cell receptor beta chains follows, all from one sample in a study of T cell responses to AZD1222 COVID-19 vaccine. The data were produced by immunoSEQ multiplex PCR, yet TCRdb's version contains in-frame clones alone and is incomplete. This sample carries about 200,000 clones, about 92% of them seen once, and the ten largest clones take about 4%. The input for sequencing was peripheral blood, taken 28 days after the second dose of the MenACWY control vaccine. These receptors originate from an adult who received the MenACWY meningococcal vaccine as a control. Both conserved end residues are part of each CDR3. D genes are given only for firm matches. Not all rows give a size; the values are once, few, many and, for expanded clones, a class.

v_gene: TRBV30
j_gene: TRBJ1-2
d_gene: TRBD1
abundance: -
len: 14
CDR3nt: TGTGCCTGGAGTGAAGGACAGGGCGACTATGGCTACACCTTC
CDR3aa: CAWSEGQGDYGYTF

v_gene: TRBV5-1
j_gene: TRBJ1-3
d_gene: -
abundance: -
len: 15
CDR3nt: TGCGCCAGCAGCTTGGCCTCGGCATCTGGAAACACCATATATTTT
CDR3aa: CASSLASASGNTIYF

v_gene: TRBV30
j_gene: TRBJ1-6
d_gene: TRBD1
abundance: -
len: 16
CDR3nt: TGTGCCTGGAGTGCCCGGGGACAGGGGGCGAGCGCACCCCTCCACTTT
CDR3aa: CAWSARGQGASAPLHF

v_gene: TRBV16
j_gene: TRBJ1-5
d_gene: -
abundance: -
len: 15
CDR3nt: TGTGCCAGCAGCCAATCCTCCCAGGGCCTTGGGCCCCAGCATTTT
CDR3aa: CASSQSSQGLGPQHF

v_gene: TRBV6-2/TRBV6-3
j_gene: TRBJ2-1
d_gene: TRBD2
abundance: -
len: 18
CDR3nt: TGTGCCAGCAGTTACGCTAGCGGGGGACAGACAAAGGGCAATGAGCAGTTCTTC
CDR3aa: CASSYASGGQTKGNEQFF

v_gene: TRBV11-2
j_gene: TRBJ1-5
d_gene: TRBD1
abundance: -
len: 15
CDR3nt: TGTGCCAGCAGCTGGGACAGGGTGTTTTATCAGCCCCAGCATTTT
CDR3aa: CASSWDRVFYQPQHF

v_gene: TRBV6-2/TRBV6-3
j_gene: TRBJ2-1
d_gene: -
abundance: -
len: 16
CDR3nt: TGTGCCAGCAGTTACTCGAACCAGCGCTCCTACAATGAGCAGTTCTTC
CDR3aa: CASSYSNQRSYNEQFF

v_gene: TRBV28
j_gene: TRBJ2-1
d_gene: -
abundance: -
len: 17
CDR3nt: TGTGCCAGCAGTCGCGCGAGGAGGATTAGGTCCTACAATGAGCAGTTCTTC
CDR3aa: CASSRARRIRSYNEQFF

v_gene: TRBV19
j_gene: TRBJ2-2
d_gene: -
abundance: -
len: 13
CDR3nt: TGTGCCAGTAGTACCTACTACACCGGGGAGCTGTTTTTT
CDR3aa: CASSTYYTGELFF

v_gene: TRBV25-1
j_gene: TRBJ2-7
d_gene: -
abundance: -
len: 15
CDR3nt: TGTGCCAGCAGTTCGGGAGGGACAGGGCCCTACGAGCAGTACTTC
CDR3aa: CASSSGGTGPYEQYF

v_gene: TRBV9
j_gene: TRBJ2-2
d_gene: -
abundance: once
len: 13
CDR3nt: TGTGCCAGCAGCGTAGTTCCGGACGGGGAGCTGTTTTTT
CDR3aa: CASSVVPDGELFF

v_gene: TRBV9
j_gene: TRBJ2-1
d_gene: -
abundance: once
len: 12
CDR3nt: TGTGCCAGCAGCTTCTCACACAATGAGCAGTTCTTC
CDR3aa: CASSFSHNEQFF

v_gene: TRBV28
j_gene: TRBJ1-2
d_gene: -
abundance: few
len: 18
CDR3nt: TGTGCCAGCAGACCGACTATTAAAGGATACAATCAGGGCTATGGCTACACCTTC
CDR3aa: CASRPTIKGYNQGYGYTF

v_gene: TRBV11-3
j_gene: TRBJ2-3
d_gene: TRBD2
abundance: -
len: 15
CDR3nt: TGTGCCAGCAGCTTCTCTAGCGGGGTGGGAGATACGCAGTATTTT
CDR3aa: CASSFSSGVGDTQYF

v_gene: TRBV30
j_gene: TRBJ1-4
d_gene: -
abundance: -
len: 15
CDR3nt: TGTGCCTGGAGTGTAAGGACAGCTCCCAATGAAAAACTGTTTTTT
CDR3aa: CAWSVRTAPNEKLFF

v_gene: TRBV2
j_gene: TRBJ1-1
d_gene: TRBD1
abundance: -
len: 14
CDR3nt: TGTGCCAGCAGTCGACAGGGGGCCAACACTGAAGCTTTCTTT
CDR3aa: CASSRQGANTEAFF

v_gene: TRBV5-1
j_gene: TRBJ2-3
d_gene: TRBD1
abundance: -
len: 16
CDR3nt: TGCGCCAGCAGCCAGGGACAGGGGTCTAGCACAGATACGCAGTATTTT
CDR3aa: CASSQGQGSSTDTQYF

v_gene: TRBV18
j_gene: TRBJ2-3
d_gene: TRBD1
abundance: -
len: 15
CDR3nt: TGTGCCAGCTCCCTACGGGACAGAAACACAGATACGCAGTATTTT
CDR3aa: CASSLRDRNTDTQYF

v_gene: TRBV3-1/TRBV3-2
j_gene: TRBJ1-1
d_gene: -
abundance: -
len: 11
CDR3nt: TGTGCCAGCAGCCAAGTAGATGAAGCTTTCTTT
CDR3aa: CASSQVDEAFF

v_gene: TRBV5-1
j_gene: TRBJ1-5
d_gene: -
abundance: few
len: 15
CDR3nt: TGCGCCAGCAGCTTGGTCCCAGAGGGCAATCAGCCCCAGCATTTT
CDR3aa: CASSLVPEGNQPQHF

v_gene: TRBV27
j_gene: TRBJ1-4
d_gene: -
abundance: once
len: 14
CDR3nt: TGTGCCAGCAGTTTATCGGGGGCCAATGAAAAACTGTTTTTT
CDR3aa: CASSLSGANEKLFF

v_gene: TRBV5-4
j_gene: TRBJ2-1
d_gene: -
abundance: few
len: 16
CDR3nt: TGTGCCAGCAGCCCGCCGGGGACAAATAGGGGGAATGAGCAGTTCTTC
CDR3aa: CASSPPGTNRGNEQFF

v_gene: TRBV30
j_gene: TRBJ1-5
d_gene: -
abundance: -
len: 13
CDR3nt: TGTGCCTGGAGTCCAGACAGAAATCAGCCCCAGCATTTT
CDR3aa: CAWSPDRNQPQHF

v_gene: TRBV11-3
j_gene: TRBJ2-1
d_gene: TRBD1
abundance: -
len: 15
CDR3nt: TGTGCCAGCAGCTTAGGACAGGGGATTAACAATGAGCAGTTCTTC
CDR3aa: CASSLGQGINNEQFF

v_gene: TRBV5-1
j_gene: TRBJ1-4
d_gene: -
abundance: -
len: 15
CDR3nt: TGCGCCAGCAGCCTCAATGCAAGGGGAGGGGAAAAACTGTTTTTT
CDR3aa: CASSLNARGGEKLFF

v_gene: TRBV19
j_gene: TRBJ2-7
d_gene: TRBD1
abundance: -
len: 14
CDR3nt: TGTGCCACCGTCGGACAGGGGGTTCCCTACGAGCAGTACTTC
CDR3aa: CATVGQGVPYEQYF

v_gene: TRBV14
j_gene: TRBJ1-6
d_gene: -
abundance: -
len: 20
CDR3nt: TGTGCCAGCAGCCAAGATAGTTCTACCTTCGGGCGGAGAAATAATTCACCCCTCCACTTT
CDR3aa: CASSQDSSTFGRRNNSPLHF

v_gene: TRBV18
j_gene: TRBJ2-5
d_gene: -
abundance: -
len: 15
CDR3nt: TGTGCCAGCTCACCACCGGGAAGACAGCAAGAGACCCAGTACTTC
CDR3aa: CASSPPGRQQETQYF

v_gene: TRBV6-2/TRBV6-3
j_gene: TRBJ1-1
d_gene: TRBD1
abundance: -
len: 14
CDR3nt: TGTGCCAGCAGTTACCACGGCAGGGGGAGCGAAGCTTTCTTT
CDR3aa: CASSYHGRGSEAFF

v_gene: TRBV18
j_gene: TRBJ2-2
d_gene: TRBD2
abundance: -
len: 18
CDR3nt: TGTGCCAGCTCACCACGAGTTTTAAGCGGGACTAACACCGGGGAGCTGTTTTTT
CDR3aa: CASSPRVLSGTNTGELFF

v_gene: TRBV7-9
j_gene: TRBJ2-5
d_gene: TRBD1
abundance: -
len: 14
CDR3nt: TGTGCCAGCAGCTTGGGACAGGGAGTGGAGACCCAGTACTTC
CDR3aa: CASSLGQGVETQYF